This T cell receptor beta chain emerged from a study of cytomegalovirus exposure and HLA in healthy donors. Overall study: The 110 or so validation repertoires, a later analysis reported, used the same platform as the approximately 630 first-cohort repertoires. Study findings and constraints: In vitro experiments confirmed that a few CMV-associated chains were specific for CMV antigens. Clusters of TCRs from the first cohort tended to co-occur in the 95 to 150 validation repertoires (as a later analysis found).

Note on this clone: Its antigen is as yet unknown.

Clones were sequenced by immunoSEQ multiplex PCR, and TCRdb holds only the in-frame ones, with some missing. Of approximately 54,000 clones listed, roughly nine tenths are singletons. The germline CDR1 and CDR2 sequences are SGHTA and FQGNSA. The CDR3 runs to 14 residues. This chain joins TRBV7-2 and TRBJ2-5; 9 positions match TRBD1. The J call may be in error: the DNA end matches TRBJ2-7 better. This TCR derives from a young woman in good health and CMV-seropositive. The sample comprised PBMCs. The CDR3 sequence: CASSLGTGNYEQYF. CDR3 bases: TGTGCCAGCAGCCTCGGGACAGGGAACTACGAGCAGTACTTC.